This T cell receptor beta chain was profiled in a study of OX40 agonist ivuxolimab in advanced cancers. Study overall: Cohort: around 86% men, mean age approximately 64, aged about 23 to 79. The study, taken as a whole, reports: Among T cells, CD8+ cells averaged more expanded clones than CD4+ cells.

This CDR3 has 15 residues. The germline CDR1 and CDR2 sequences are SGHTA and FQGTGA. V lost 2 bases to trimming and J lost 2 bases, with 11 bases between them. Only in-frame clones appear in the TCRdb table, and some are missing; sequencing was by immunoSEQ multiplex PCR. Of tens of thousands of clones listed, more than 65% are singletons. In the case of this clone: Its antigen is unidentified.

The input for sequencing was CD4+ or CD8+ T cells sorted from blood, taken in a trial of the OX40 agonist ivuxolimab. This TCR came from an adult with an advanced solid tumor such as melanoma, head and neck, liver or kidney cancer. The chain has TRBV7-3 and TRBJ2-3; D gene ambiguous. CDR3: CASSLGPPNTDTQYF. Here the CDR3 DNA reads TGTGCCAGCAGCTTAGGTCCACCTAACACAGATACGCAGTATTTT. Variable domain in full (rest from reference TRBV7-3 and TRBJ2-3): GAGVSQTPSNKVTEKGKYVELRCDPISGHTALYWYRQSLGQGPEFLIYFQGTGAADDSGLPNDRFFAVRPEGSVSTLKIQRTERGDSAVYLCASSLGPPNTDTQYFGPGTRLTVL.